This T cell receptor (beta chain) is drawn from a study of regulatory T cells in long-lasting Graves disease (dated by TCRdb to the early 2020s). General notes on the study: Persistent Graves' disease was defined as persistently positive TSH receptor autoantibodies together with antithyroid drug treatment for over 5 years. On average, persistent Graves' disease patients in the clinical cohort had been on antithyroid drugs for approximately 10 years. Persistent Graves' disease patients were compared with newly diagnosed Graves' disease patients by peripheral blood TCR sequencing and RNA sequencing. A total of roughly 33 samples underwent TCR sequencing: about 13 from persistent and roughly 20 from newly diagnosed Graves' disease patients. The study was registered as a clinical trial and conducted in China. Study-wide findings and limitations: Sequencing and analysis were restricted to the TCR beta chain. As a limitation, the authors acknowledged that the small sample size may reduce accuracy. Compared with newly diagnosed patients, persistent Graves' disease patients had lower TCR Shannon entropy and fewer highly expanded clones, which suggests clonal expansion. More public clonotypes were shared among persistent patients (fewer than 3,000) than among newly diagnosed patients (just under 1,000). Preferential use of TRBV28, TRBJ1-2 and TRBJ2-5 was observed in persistent disease, whereas TRBV20-1 and TRBJ2-1 were favored in newly diagnosed disease. Peripheral blood alone was examined, since thyroid tissue, which constituted the primary lesion, could not be accessed.

The time point label, as the study defines it: persistent/refractory GD, antithyroid drugs over 5 years with positive TRAb. For both TCR sequencing and RNA sequencing, RNA was extracted from PBMCs using TRIzol. Graves' disease was diagnosed according to American Thyroid Association guidelines. Patients were recruited from an endocrinology department in Xi'an, China. Each patient gave approximately 9 milliliters of peripheral blood, collected in an EDTA anticoagulant tube. Ficoll Paque Plus density gradient separation was used to isolate PBMCs, and no further T cell sorting was done. RNA quality was checked with an Agilent 2100 Bioanalyzer and agarose gel, and concentration with a NanoDrop 2000. Library construction relied on multiplex PCR. These reads were obtained on an Illumina HiSeq 4000. TCR beta libraries were built with iRepertoire HTBI primers and Arm-PCR amplification of CDR3 regions. Before sequencing, the PCR products underwent gel purification. The paper's processing steps were these. A total of roughly 65 TRBV and 14 TRBJ segments were identified across samples and were used for gene usage analysis of CDR3 amino acid clonotypes. COPE and FqMerger were used to merge filtered high-quality paired reads into contigs. Contigs were aligned with BLAST to IMGT TRBV, TRBD and TRBJ reference genes, and CDR3 was defined per IMGT. Any clonotype with a frequency above 0.1% was counted as a highly expanded clone. Shannon entropy was used to measure repertoire diversity, and the Gini coefficient was used to measure V-J evenness. A clonotype was considered public if more than one individual shared it. TCRdb reanalyzed the raw reads on its own, using fastp at Q25 for trimming and MiXCR for clone calling, and kept in-frame beta chains. Every distinct CDR3 protein forms one entry, paired with its most common genes and DNA. V and J calls and clone size were set by TCRdb, not the authors. This sample gives about 400,000 distinct CDR3 sequences in total; about 20% of them show up just once. The top ten constitute around 21% of the sample.

This clonotype was seen a handful of times. Its target antigen remains unknown. Base quality data are lacking; no much larger clone is found one base away. CDR1 and CDR2, looked up from the germline V gene (reference sequence), are GTSNPN and SVGIG. Including cysteine and phenylalanine, the CDR3 has 15 amino acids. Only the CDR3 part of the read is kept: 45 bases, read in frame from the first base. Trimming takes 0 bases from V and 2 bases from J, and the germline ends sit 10 bases apart. The sample was peripheral blood mononuclear cells (PBMCs), taken when the disease was refractory, from a patient treated with antithyroid drugs. The receptor comes from a female donor with Graves disease. This chain is built from TRBV30 and TRBJ2-2; TRBD2 is perhaps the D gene, given 6 matching bases. The CDR3 has the sequence CAWSVLGGNTGELFF. The DNA sequence reads TGTGCCTGGAGTGTCTTGGGGGGTAACACCGGGGAGCTGTTTTTT.